Below, one T cell receptor beta chain is given with its context. These data belong to a study of shared clonotypes between healthy human individuals. Sequencing was performed with immunoSEQ multiplex PCR; in TCRdb, only in-frame clones are kept and a portion is missing. The sample lists some 1 million clones; about 75% were seen once. The CDR3 runs 12 residues. The V end was cut by 10 bases, the J end by 2 bases, with 12 bases between. The germline CDR1 and CDR2 sequences are MNHEY and SMNVEV (reference sequence). The clonotype originates from a man aged 18 to 35 in good health. The rearrangement links TRBV27 to TRBJ2-7; tentatively, D is TRBD2 (6 bases). Specimen: memory CD4+ T cells sorted from blood. The subset: CD45RA-negative fraction. CDR3 coding DNA: TGTGCCACCGGGGACTTACCCTACGAGCAGTACTTC. It encodes CATGDLPYEQYF.